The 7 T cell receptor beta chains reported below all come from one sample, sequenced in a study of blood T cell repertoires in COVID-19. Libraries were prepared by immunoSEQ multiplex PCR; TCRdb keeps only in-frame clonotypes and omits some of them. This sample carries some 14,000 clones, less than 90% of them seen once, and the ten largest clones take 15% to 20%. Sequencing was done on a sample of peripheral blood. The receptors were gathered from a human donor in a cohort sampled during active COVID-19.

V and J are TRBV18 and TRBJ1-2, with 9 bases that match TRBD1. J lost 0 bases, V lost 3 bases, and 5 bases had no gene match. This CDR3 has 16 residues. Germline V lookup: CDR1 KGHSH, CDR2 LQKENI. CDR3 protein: CASSPRTGASNYGYTF. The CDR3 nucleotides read TGTGCCAGCTCACCTAGGACAGGGGCGTCTAACTATGGCTACACCTTC.

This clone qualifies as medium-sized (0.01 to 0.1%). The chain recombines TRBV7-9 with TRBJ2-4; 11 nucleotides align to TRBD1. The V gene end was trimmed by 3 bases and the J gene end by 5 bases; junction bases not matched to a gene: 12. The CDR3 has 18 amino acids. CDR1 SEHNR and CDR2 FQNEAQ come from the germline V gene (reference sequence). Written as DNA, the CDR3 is TGTGCCAGCAGCTTGTCGTCCCGGGACAGGGGGAACCAAAACATTCAGTACTTC. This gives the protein CASSLSSRDRGNQNIQYF.

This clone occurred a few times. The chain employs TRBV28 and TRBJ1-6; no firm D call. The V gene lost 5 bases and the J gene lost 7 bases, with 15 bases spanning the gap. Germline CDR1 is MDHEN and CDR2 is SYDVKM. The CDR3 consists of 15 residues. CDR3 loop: CASSPGSVRNSPLHF. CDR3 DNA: TGTGCCAGCAGTCCGGGAAGCGTGAGAAATTCACCCCTCCACTTT.

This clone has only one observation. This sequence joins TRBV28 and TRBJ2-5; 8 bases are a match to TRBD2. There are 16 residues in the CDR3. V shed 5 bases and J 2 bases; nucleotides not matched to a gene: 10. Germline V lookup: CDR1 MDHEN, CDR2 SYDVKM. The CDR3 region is CASSPRGTRRQETQYF. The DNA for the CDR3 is TGTGCCAGCAGTCCTAGGGGGACTAGGCGGCAAGAGACCCAGTACTTC.

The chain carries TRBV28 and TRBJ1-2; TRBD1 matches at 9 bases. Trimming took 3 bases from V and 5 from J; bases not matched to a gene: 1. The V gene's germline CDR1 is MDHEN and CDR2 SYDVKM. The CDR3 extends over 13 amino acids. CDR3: CASSLTGGYGYTF. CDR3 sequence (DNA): TGTGCCAGCAGTTTGACAGGGGGATATGGCTACACCTTC.

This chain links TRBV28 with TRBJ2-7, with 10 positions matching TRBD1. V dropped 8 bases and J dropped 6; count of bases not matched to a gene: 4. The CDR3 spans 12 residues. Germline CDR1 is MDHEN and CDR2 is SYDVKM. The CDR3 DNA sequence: TGTGCCAGCTCGACAGGGGGCGGCGAGCAGTACTTC. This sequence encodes CASSTGGGEQYF.

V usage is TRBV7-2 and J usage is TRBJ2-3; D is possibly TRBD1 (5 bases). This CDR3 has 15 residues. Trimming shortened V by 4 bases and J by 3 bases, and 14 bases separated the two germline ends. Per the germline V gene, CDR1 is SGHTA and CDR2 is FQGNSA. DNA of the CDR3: TGTGCCAGCAGCTCCTCCAGGGTTATGACAGATACGCAGTATTTT. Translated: CASSSSRVMTDTQYF.